This T cell receptor beta chain was sequenced in a study of PD-1 blockade in classical Hodgkin lymphoma. Overall study: Patients were administered nivolumab (3 mg/kg intravenously) every 2 weeks. Notes on the study in general: Before treatment, TCR diversity in newly diagnosed patients was reportedly lower than in healthy donors. Differences between repertoires have undefined causes, possibly disease activity or prior therapy.

TCRdb keeps only in-frame clones here, not all; method: immunoSEQ multiplex PCR. This sample yields 40,000 or so clones, of which around 78% are seen a single time; 10% to 15% belongs to the top ten. Per germline, CDR1 SNHLY and CDR2 FYNNEI. The CDR3 is 15 residues long. Trimming at V came to 11 bases and at J to 0 bases, leaving 9 bases not matched to a gene. Concerning this clone itself: The antigen is not known.

All trial patients relapsed after autologous stem cell transplantation. The input for sequencing was peripheral blood mononuclear cells (PBMCs), taken at baseline. The rearrangement uses TRBV2 and TRBJ2-4; 8 nucleotides agree with TRBD2. The sequence was collected from a human donor with classical Hodgkin lymphoma. In nucleotides, the CDR3 is TGTGCCGGAGCTAGCGGGTATCTAGCCAAAAACATTCAGTACTTC. This translates into CAGASGYLAKNIQYF.